The clone carrying this T cell receptor beta chain was found a few times. Antigen specificity is unknown. This specimen comes from a study of post-analysis software for immune sequencing data. Study context: The study covered relapsing-remitting, secondary progressive and progressive-relapsing courses of multiple sclerosis.

The CDR3 sequence is 11 residues long. Germline V CDR1 and CDR2: SGHTA, FQGNSA. Trimming stripped 5 bases from V and 9 bases from J, with 8 bases between. Overall study findings and caveats: Elevated frequency relative to controls characterized several TRBV segments in patients, TRBV5-6, TRBV5-1 and TRBV20-1 among them. Relative to controls, patients with multiple sclerosis showed significantly lower normalized Chao1 diversity. Co-batched samples clustered tightly together by F measure.

Unique molecular identifiers were present in the TCR beta cDNA libraries. A population of roughly 0.9 to 11 million T cells gave rise to about half a million cDNA molecules. One entry per CDR3 protein, called by TCRdb with MiXCR from the PCR reads. The sample has around 710,000 distinct CDR3 sequences; around 45% are singletons. The V and J genes are TRBV7-2 and TRBJ2-1, with D possibly TRBD1 on 5 matching bases. Sample: blood. This TCR came from a girl aged 5-17 years with multiple sclerosis. The CDR3 spells CASSAQGEQFF. Here the CDR3 DNA reads TGTGCCAGCAGCGCGCAGGGTGAGCAGTTCTTC. The full variable domain, its missing parts supplied by reference TRBV7-2 and TRBJ2-1, is GAGVSQSPSNKVTEKGKDVELRCDPISGHTALYWYRQSLGQGLEFLIYFQGNSAPDKSGLPSDRFSAERTGGSVSTLTIQRTQQEDSAVYLCASSAQGEQFFGPGTRLTVL.